This T cell receptor beta chain was captured in a study of blood T cell repertoires in COVID-19. Study at large: The United States, Italy and Spain provided the acute and convalescent COVID-19 samples.

Clones were read by immunoSEQ multiplex PCR, and TCRdb kept only the in-frame ones, dropping some. Altogether some 110,000 clones are present, less than 80% being singletons, with the ten largest covering about 2.3%. The CDR3 sequence is 16 residues long. Germline V CDR1 and CDR2: SGDLS, YYNGEE. V was cut by 4 bases and J by 3 bases, with 14 bases left in between. The sample taken for sequencing was peripheral blood. The receptor's source is a man over 45 with acute or convalescent COVID-19. The chain is built from TRBV9 and TRBJ1-6; tentative D call: TRBD1 (6 bases). CDR3 protein: CASSNRDTLYNSPLHF. The CDR3 DNA reads as TGTGCCAGCAGCAACCGGGACACGCTCTATAATTCACCCCTCCACTTT.